The sequence of this T cell receptor (beta chain) was determined in a study of cytomegalovirus exposure and HLA in healthy donors. In the PCR, 60 Vbeta and 13 Jbeta primers were used. Generated by immunoSEQ multiplex PCR, the TCRdb table keeps only in-frame clones and is missing some. Recorded for this sample: 70,000 to 80,000 clones. Germline CDR1 KGHSH, CDR2 LQKENI. The CDR3 has 17 amino acids. The V end was cut by 3 bases, the J end by 1 base, with 15 bases between. Study outcomes and limitations: The classifier reportedly diagnosed cytomegalovirus status with high sensitivity and specificity.

Comment on this clone: The antigen remains undetermined.

The rearrangement uses TRBV18 and TRBJ2-2, with a tentative D call TRBD2 (6 bases). The specimen was PBMCs. The receptor was isolated from a man aged 40-49 years in good health and CMV-seronegative. CDR3 sequence: CASSPLLAGKNTGELFF. CDR3 sequence (DNA): TGTGCCAGCTCACCCCTGTTGGCGGGGAAGAACACCGGGGAGCTGTTTTTT. Looking up the rest from reference TRBV18 and TRBJ2-2 gives the full variable domain: NAGVMQNPRHLVRRRGQEARLRCSPMKGHSHVYWYRQLPEEGLKFMVYLQKENIIDESGMPKERFSAEFPKEGPSILRIQQVVRGDSAAYFCASSPLLAGKNTGELFFGEGSRLTVL.